The 25 T cell receptor beta chains below all came from one sample that was sequenced in a study. TCRdb analysed the 5' RACE reads with MiXCR anew, one entry per CDR3 protein. In the table there are some 62,000 distinct CDR3 sequences, about 31% of which are singletons. Material: tumor-infiltrating naive CD4+ T cells sorted from the breast tumor. Specified subset: naive CD4+ T cells, CD4+CD45RA+CD25-. The receptors derive from a female donor with breast cancer.

J is TRBJ2-3 and V is TRBV5-1; D is possibly TRBD2 (6 bases). CDR1 SGHRS and CDR2 YFSETQ come from the germline V gene. The V end was cut by 8 bases, the J end by 0 bases, with 13 bases between. This CDR3 is built from 14 residues. CDR3 residues: CASKVEGSTDTQYF. The CDR3 nucleotides are TGCGCCAGTAAAGTGGAGGGTAGCACAGATACGCAGTATTTT. Looking up the rest from reference TRBV5-1 and TRBJ2-3 gives the full variable domain: KAGVTQTPRYLIKTRGQQVTLSCSPISGHRSVSWYQQTPGQGLQFLFEYFSETQRNKGNFPGRFSGRQFSNSRSEMNVSTLELGDSALYLCASKVEGSTDTQYFGPGTRLTVL.

This clonotype appeared many times. The chain is built from TRBV9 and TRBJ2-1; D not certain. The CDR3 has 14 residues. Trimming left V 0 bases short and J 1 base short, with 5 bases between. Looked up from germline, CDR1 is SGDLS and CDR2 is YYNGEE. CDR3 protein: CASSVVESYNEQFF. DNA of the CDR3: TGTGCCAGCAGCGTAGTTGAGTCCTACAATGAGCAGTTCTTC. The variable domain in full, with the rest retrieved from reference TRBV9 and TRBJ2-1, is DSGVTQTPKHLITATGQRVTLRCSPRSGDLSVYWYQQSLDQGLQFLIQYYNGEERAKGNILERFSAQQFPDLHSELNLSSLELGDSALYFCASSVVESYNEQFFGPGTRLTVL.

This clonotype has only one observation. The rearrangement joins TRBV7-9 to TRBJ2-7, with 12 bases fitting TRBD1. The CDR3 covers 15 residues. CDR1 is SEHNR and CDR2 is FQNEAQ in the germline V gene (reference sequence). V lost 5 bases, J lost 4 bases, and 6 bases stayed unmatched. The CDR3: CASSGGQGASYEQYF. The CDR3 DNA sequence: TGTGCCAGCAGCGGGGGACAGGGGGCGTCGTACGAGCAGTACTTC.

V gene TRBV10-3 combines with J gene TRBJ1-4, with no clear D. V was shortened by 2 bases and J by 8 bases, with 6 bases between the two germline ends. This CDR3 has 12 residues. In germline, CDR1 is ENHRY, CDR2 SYGVKD. Written as DNA, the CDR3 is TGTGCCATCAGTGAGGAGCAGGAAAAACTGTTTTTT. Translated, it gives CAISEEQEKLFF.

As for this clonotype: A much larger clone is a single base away; this may be a read error. This sequence joins TRBV28 and TRBJ2-7; D is possibly TRBD1 or TRBD2 (5 bases each). CDR1 and CDR2 from the germline V gene are MDHEN and SYDVKM. This CDR3 spans 15 amino acids. CDR3 nucleotides: TGTGTCAGCAGTTTAGTCGGGACGGAGAAATACGAGCAGTACTTC. This sequence encodes CVSSLVGTEKYEQYF.

This clonotype was counted a few times. No conserved phenylalanine or tryptophan ends this CDR3, so it is likely a read error. The chain employs TRBV6-5 and TRBJ1-2; D is ambiguous. Trimming pared 5 bases from V and 1 base from J, leaving 5 bases between. Germline CDR1 is MNHEY and CDR2 is SVGAGI. The CDR3 is made up of 12 amino acids. The chain's CDR3 is CASSPSNYGYTL. The CDR3 DNA reads as TGTGCCAGCAGTCCGAGTAACTATGGCTACACCCTC.

There are a few counts of this clonotype. This chain joins TRBV9 and TRBJ1-4; D unresolved. The CDR3 runs to 15 residues. V was cut by 0 bases and J by 5 bases, with 11 bases left in between. Germline values: CDR1 SGDLS, CDR2 YYNGEE. In DNA, the CDR3 is TGTGCCAGCAGCGTAGGTGGCTTCCAAAATGAAAAACTGTTTTTT. This gives the protein CASSVGGFQNEKLFF.

The chain uses TRBV29-1 and TRBJ1-1; maybe TRBD1 (6 bases). V was clipped by 4 bases and J by 4 bases, with 13 bases between them. Germline V gene lookup returns CDR1 SQVTM and CDR2 ANQGSEA. The CDR3 is 13 amino acids. CDR3 region: CSVVPQGTTEAFF. The CDR3 DNA sequence: TGCAGCGTTGTACCCCAGGGGACCACTGAAGCTTTCTTT.

This chain joins TRBV2 and TRBJ1-1; no reliable D call. Deletions cut 2 bases from V and 3 bases from J, with 7 bases between. This CDR3 is 13 amino acids long. Germline V gene lookup returns CDR1 SNHLY and CDR2 FYNNEI. CDR3 in DNA: TGTGCCAGCAGTGAATTGGAGGACACTGAAGCTTTCTTT. It encodes CASSELEDTEAFF.

This clonotype turned up a few times. The rearrangement joins TRBV27 to TRBJ1-2; no clear D. Trimming took 2 bases from V and 2 from J, leaving 6 bases between them. Looked up from germline, CDR1 is MNHEY and CDR2 is SMNVEV (reference sequence). The CDR3 runs 13 residues. Written as DNA, the CDR3 is TGTGCCAGCAGTTTACAGGTGAACTATGGCTACACCTTC. The encoded protein is CASSLQVNYGYTF.

The chain combines TRBV12-3 or TRBV12-4 with TRBJ2-7; possibly TRBD1 for D (6 bases). This CDR3 has 14 residues. V lost 5 bases to trimming and J lost 2 bases, with 13 bases between them. CDR3 sequence: CASSPRTATYEQYF. The CDR3 DNA reads as TGTGCCAGCAGTCCAAGGACAGCCACCTACGAGCAGTACTTC.

The rearrangement uses TRBV20-1 and TRBJ2-5; TRBD2 matches at 12 bases. Germline CDR1 is DFQATT and CDR2 is SNEGSKA (reference sequence). V was clipped by 5 bases and J by 5 bases; unmatched bases: 6. The CDR3 extends over 14 amino acids. For the CDR3, the DNA is TGCAGTGCTCCTAATGGACTAGCGGGGGAGACCCAGTACTTC. Amino acids: CSAPNGLAGETQYF.

Ten or more counts support this clonotype. The V and J genes are TRBV4-3 and TRBJ2-1, with TRBD2 matching over 12 bases. Germline V gives CDR1 LGHNA, CDR2 YSLEER. This CDR3 is 17 amino acids long. Trimming removed 0 bases from V and 6 bases from J; junction bases left unmatched: 6. CDR3 DNA sequence: TGCGCCAGCAGCCAAGATTGGAGACTAGCGGGAGCCAATGAGCAGTTCTTC. Its translation: CASSQDWRLAGANEQFF.

This clonotype came up many times. The rearrangement joins TRBV12-3 or TRBV12-4 to TRBJ2-1, with 9 bases identical to TRBD2. This CDR3 region has 16 residues. The junction had 10 bases not matched to a gene; V was cut back by 6 bases and J by 4 bases. CDR3 sequence reads: CASSELAGASYNEQFF. The CDR3 nucleotides read TGTGCCAGCAGCGAATTAGCGGGAGCCTCTTACAATGAGCAGTTCTTC.

This clonotype was seen more than once but under ten times. CDR3 in amino acids: CSARGPNTGELFF. The CDR3 DNA sequence: TGCAGTGCCCGCGGACCGAACACCGGGGAGCTGTTTTTT. The chain has TRBV20-1 and TRBJ2-2; unclear D gene. The CDR3 extends over 13 amino acids. The V and J ends lost 6 bases and 0 bases respectively, with 8 bases between them. Per the germline V gene, CDR1 is DFQATT and CDR2 is SNEGSKA (reference sequence).

In the case of this clonotype: With a much larger clone just one base away, this may be a read error. This rearrangement joins TRBV5-1 to TRBJ2-1; D is undetermined. There are 16 residues in the CDR3. The germline gives CDR1 SGHRS, CDR2 YFSETQ. The CDR3 is CASSPGSGSAYYEQFF. The CDR3, as DNA: TGCGCCAGCAGCCCTGGATCCGGGTCTGCCTACTATGAGCAGTTCTTC.

This clonotype was detected only a few times. The V and J genes are TRBV30 and TRBJ1-6; 9 positions agree with TRBD1. In germline, CDR1 is GTSNPN, CDR2 SVGIG (reference sequence). The CDR3 spans 14 residues. Losses at the gene ends were 3 bases for V and 13 bases for J; bases not matched to a gene: 10. This chain's CDR3 is CAWRSGQGMRPLHF. In DNA form, the CDR3 reads TGTGCCTGGAGGTCCGGACAGGGGATGAGGCCCCTCCACTTT.

V and J are TRBV20-1 and TRBJ2-7; 8 positions agree with TRBD1. The length of the CDR3 is 12 residues. V dropped 4 bases and J dropped 4; count of bases not matched to a gene: 3. Germline V lookup: CDR1 DFQATT, CDR2 SNEGSKA (reference sequence). Here the CDR3 DNA reads TGCAGTGCTATCCGGGACAGGTACGAGCAGTACTTC. Translating gives CSAIRDRYEQYF.

This clonotype came up a few times. The J gene is TRBJ2-3, the V gene TRBV5-1; 9 positions agree with TRBD1. CDR1 and CDR2 from the germline V gene are SGHRS and YFSETQ. The CDR3 totals 13 residues. J lost 6 bases, V lost 4 bases, and 3 bases had no gene match. In nucleotides, the CDR3 is TGCGCCAGCAGCCGGACAGGGGAGGATACGCAGTATTTT. It is translated as CASSRTGEDTQYF.

The CDR3 sequence: CASSAATGKGSNEQFF. The CDR3 DNA reads TGTGCCAGCAGCGCCGCGACAGGGAAGGGTTCGAATGAGCAGTTCTTC. The rearrangement joins TRBV11-3 to TRBJ2-1; 7 bases agree with TRBD1. Per germline, CDR1 SGHNT and CDR2 YENEEA. Trimming cost V 5 bases and J 7 bases; bases outside gene matches: 14. This CDR3 is 16 amino acids long.

The chain joins TRBV6-1 to TRBJ2-3; TRBD1 is a possible D gene (5 bases). The CDR3 is 13 amino acids. The V gene's germline CDR1 is MNHNS and CDR2 SASEGT. Deletions cut 4 bases from V and 2 bases from J, with 7 bases between. The CDR3 protein is CASSGQITDTQYF. As DNA, the CDR3 is TGTGCCAGCAGTGGACAGATCACAGATACGCAGTATTTT.

The rearrangement joins TRBV9 to TRBJ1-2; D possibly corresponds to TRBD1 (6 bases). The germline V and J ends were trimmed by 4 bases and 4 bases, with 11 bases remaining between them. CDR3 length: 13 amino acids. Germline V gives CDR1 SGDLS, CDR2 YYNGEE. The CDR3 nucleotides are TGTGCCAGCAGCTCACAGGGAGCCTATGGCTACACCTTC. Amino acids: CASSSQGAYGYTF.

The gene calls are TRBV7-9 and TRBJ1-3, with a possible D match to TRBD1 (5 bases). The CDR3 extends over 15 amino acids. Germline CDR1 reads SEHNR; CDR2 reads FQNEAQ (reference sequence). V was clipped by 5 bases and J by 3 bases, with 14 bases between them. CDR3 DNA: TGTGCCAGCAGCCCTCCCCCCAGGGTTGGAAACACCATATATTTT. Amino acids: CASSPPPRVGNTIYF.

The V call is TRBV24-1, the J call TRBJ2-3; D remains ambiguous. CDR1 and CDR2 (germline): KGHDR, SFDVKD. This CDR3 is built from 12 residues. V was cut by 7 bases and J by 4 bases, with 8 bases left in between. CDR3: CATRGTADTQYF. The CDR3, as DNA: TGTGCCACCAGGGGCACGGCAGATACGCAGTATTTT.

The sample holds many counts of this clonotype. The rearrangement joins TRBV7-2 to TRBJ2-3; 7 bases align to TRBD2. Trimming cost V 4 bases and J 4 bases; bases outside gene matches: 8. CDR3 size: 15 residues. Germline CDR1 SGHTA, CDR2 FQGNSA. CDR3 coding DNA: TGTGCCAGCAGCTCGTCTGGCGGGAGTTCAGATACGCAGTATTTT. Translating it yields CASSSSGGSSDTQYF.